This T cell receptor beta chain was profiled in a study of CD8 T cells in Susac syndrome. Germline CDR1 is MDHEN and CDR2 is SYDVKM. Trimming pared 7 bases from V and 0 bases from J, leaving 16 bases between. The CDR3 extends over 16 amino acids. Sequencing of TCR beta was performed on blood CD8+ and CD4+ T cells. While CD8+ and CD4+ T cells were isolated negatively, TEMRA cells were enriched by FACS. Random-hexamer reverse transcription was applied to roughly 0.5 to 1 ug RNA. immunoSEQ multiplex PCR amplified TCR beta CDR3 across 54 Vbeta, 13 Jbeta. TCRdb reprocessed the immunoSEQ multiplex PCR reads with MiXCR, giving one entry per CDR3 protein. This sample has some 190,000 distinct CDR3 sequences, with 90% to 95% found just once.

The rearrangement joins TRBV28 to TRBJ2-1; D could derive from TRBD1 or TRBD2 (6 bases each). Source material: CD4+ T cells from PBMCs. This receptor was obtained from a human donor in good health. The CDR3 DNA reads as TGTGCCAGCACCCCTCGGAGGGGGGCCTCCTACAATGAGCAGTTCTTC. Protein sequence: CASTPRRGASYNEQFF.